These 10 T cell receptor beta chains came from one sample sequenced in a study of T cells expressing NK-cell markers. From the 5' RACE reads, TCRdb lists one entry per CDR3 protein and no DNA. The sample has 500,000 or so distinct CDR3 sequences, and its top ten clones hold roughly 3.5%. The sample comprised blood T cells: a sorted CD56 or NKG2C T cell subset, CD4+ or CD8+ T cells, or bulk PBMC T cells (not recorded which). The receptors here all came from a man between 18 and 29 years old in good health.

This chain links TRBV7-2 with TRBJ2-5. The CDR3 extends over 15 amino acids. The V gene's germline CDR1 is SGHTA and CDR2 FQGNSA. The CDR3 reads CASSFNRAQSGTQYF.

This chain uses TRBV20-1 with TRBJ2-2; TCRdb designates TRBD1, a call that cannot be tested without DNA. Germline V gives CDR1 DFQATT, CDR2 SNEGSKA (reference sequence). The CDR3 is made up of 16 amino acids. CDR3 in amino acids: CSARAPGRSNTGELFF.

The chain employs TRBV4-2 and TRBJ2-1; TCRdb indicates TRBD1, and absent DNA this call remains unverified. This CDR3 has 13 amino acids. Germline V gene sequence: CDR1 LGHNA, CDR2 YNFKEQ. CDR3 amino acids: CASSQSRSLEQFF.

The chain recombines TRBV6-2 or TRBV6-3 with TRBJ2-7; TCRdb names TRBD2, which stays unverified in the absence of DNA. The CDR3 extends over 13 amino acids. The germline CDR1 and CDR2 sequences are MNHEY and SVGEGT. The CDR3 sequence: CASSPAGIYEQYF.

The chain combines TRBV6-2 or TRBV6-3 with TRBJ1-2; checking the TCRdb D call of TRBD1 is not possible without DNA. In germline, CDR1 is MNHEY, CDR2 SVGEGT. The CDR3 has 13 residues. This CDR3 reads CASSPTGAYGYTF.

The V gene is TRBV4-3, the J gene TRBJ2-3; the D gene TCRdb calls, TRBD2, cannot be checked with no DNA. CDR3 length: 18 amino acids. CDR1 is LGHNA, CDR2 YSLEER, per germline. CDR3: CASSQDPPSGSHADTQYF.

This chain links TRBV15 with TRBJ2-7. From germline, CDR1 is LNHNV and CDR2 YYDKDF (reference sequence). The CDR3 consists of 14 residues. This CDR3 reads CATSISGSSYEQYF.

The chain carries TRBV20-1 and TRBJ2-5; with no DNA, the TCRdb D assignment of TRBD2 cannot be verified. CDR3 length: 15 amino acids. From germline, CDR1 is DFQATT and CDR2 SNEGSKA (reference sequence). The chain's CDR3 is CSARRGLGGVETQYF.

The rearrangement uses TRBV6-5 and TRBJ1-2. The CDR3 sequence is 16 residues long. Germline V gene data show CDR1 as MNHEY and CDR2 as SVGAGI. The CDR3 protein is CASSSRADSTNYGYTF.

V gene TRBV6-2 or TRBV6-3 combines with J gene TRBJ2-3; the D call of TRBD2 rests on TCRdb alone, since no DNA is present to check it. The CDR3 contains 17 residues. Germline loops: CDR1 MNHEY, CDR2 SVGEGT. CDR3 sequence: CASSPFRLAGGTDTQYF.